Below, 18 T cell receptor beta chains from the same sample are listed, as sequenced in a study of cytomegalovirus exposure and HLA in healthy donors (dated by TCRdb to about 2017). The library came from the immunoSEQ multiplex PCR assay. For the multiplex PCR, a mixture combining 60 forward primers for TCR Vbeta segments and 13 reverse primers for TCR Jbeta segments was used. Held by TCRdb, this immuneACCESS table contains in-frame sequences only and omits some clones. Under half of the omission traces to an unresolved V gene where checked; the cause of the rest is unknown. Present in this sample are over 200,000 clones, over 75% of which were seen just once. Approximately 1.8% of the sample rests with the top ten. The sequenced sample was PBMCs. The source of these receptors is a male donor in good health and CMV-seronegative.

The chain uses TRBV5-1 and TRBJ2-3; the match to TRBD2 covers 8 bases. The germline V gene has CDR1 SGHRS and CDR2 YFSETQ. The junction had 8 bases not matched to a gene; V was cut back by 4 bases and J by 1 base. There are 16 residues in the CDR3. The CDR3 sequence is CASSALAGRGTDTQYF. The CDR3, as DNA: TGCGCCAGCAGCGCCCTAGCGGGCAGGGGCACAGATACGCAGTATTTT.

This clone appeared a single time. The chain uses TRBV7-9 and TRBJ2-2, with D possibly being TRBD1 (5 bases). V lost 4 bases to trimming and J lost 2 bases, with 20 bases between them. Germline lookup yields CDR1 SEHNR and CDR2 FQNEAQ (reference sequence). CDR3 size: 18 residues. The CDR3 DNA reads as TGTGCCAGCAGCTCTCTAGGGCCGAGCAGGGAAAACACCGGGGAGCTGTTTTTT. Its protein is CASSSLGPSRENTGELFF.

The chain carries TRBV7-9 and TRBJ2-1; tentatively, D is TRBD1 (7 bases). Germline CDR1 reads SEHNR; CDR2 reads FQNEAQ (reference sequence). There are 15 residues in the CDR3. Trimming left V 1 base short and J 6 bases short, with 13 bases between. CDR3 in amino acids: CASSLDWQGGNEQFF. The DNA for the CDR3 is TGTGCCAGCAGCTTAGATTGGCAGGGGGGCAATGAGCAGTTCTTC.

The J gene is TRBJ2-5, the V gene TRBV7-8, with 10 bases matching TRBD2. The DNA end lines up better with TRBJ2-7; the J call may be wrong. The CDR3 length is 15 residues. Germline V gene data show CDR1 as SGHVS and CDR2 as FQNEAQ. CDR3 sequence reads: CASSWPSGSRNEQYF. As DNA, the CDR3 is TGTGCCAGCAGCTGGCCTAGCGGGAGTCGAAACGAGCAGTACTTC.

The rearrangement joins TRBV5-8 to TRBJ1-5; D gene ambiguous. Germline-derived CDR1 and CDR2 are SGHTS and YDEGEE. The ends were cut back, 0 bases at V and 6 bases at J, with 13 bases in the middle. The CDR3 contains 15 residues. The CDR3 loop reads CASSLAGSWGQPQHF. DNA for the CDR3: TGTGCCAGCAGCTTGGCGGGGAGTTGGGGTCAGCCCCAGCATTTT.

In regard to this clone: Other DNA sequences in the same sample also yield this CDR3. The chain joins TRBV19 to TRBJ1-4; D gene unclear. Germline assignment: CDR1 LNHDA and CDR2 SQIVND (reference sequence). This CDR3 is built from 13 residues. Deletions cut 3 bases from V and 7 bases from J, with 9 bases between. The DNA of the CDR3 is TGTGCCAGTAGTATCCGGGGAGCTGAAAAACTGTTTTTT. Its translation: CASSIRGAEKLFF.

This clone occurred a few times. The chain has TRBV10-3 and TRBJ2-7; 11 nucleotides align to TRBD1. Germline V gene data show CDR1 as ENHRY and CDR2 as SYGVKD. The CDR3 runs 14 residues. V was clipped by 6 bases and J by 5 bases; unmatched bases: 6. The CDR3 spells CAIRRDRGGDEQYF. The CDR3 DNA follows: TGTGCCATCAGGCGGGACAGGGGGGGCGACGAGCAGTACTTC.

This sequence joins TRBV30 and TRBJ2-3, with 7 bases identical to TRBD1. Looked up from germline, CDR1 is GTSNPN and CDR2 is SVGIG (reference sequence). The junction had 5 bases not matched to a gene; V was cut back by 0 bases and J by 2 bases. This CDR3 spans 15 amino acids. The DNA for the CDR3 is TGTGCCTGGAGTGTAGGGGGCAGAAACACAGATACGCAGTATTTT. Encoded protein: CAWSVGGRNTDTQYF.

Comment on this clone: Mismatch with germline at one junction end may stem from a read error. The CDR3 bases are TGCGCCAGCAGCTTACAGGGCCAAGGGACCCAGTACTTC. Translating it yields CASSLQGQGTQYF. The chain joins TRBV5-1 to TRBJ2-5; D is possibly TRBD1 (6 bases). CDR3 length: 13 residues. CDR1 is SGHRS, CDR2 YFSETQ, per germline. The full variable domain, its missing parts supplied by reference TRBV5-1 and TRBJ2-5, is KAGVTQTPRYLIKTRGQQVTLSCSPISGHRSVSWYQQTPGQGLQFLFEYFSETQRNKGNFPGRFSGRQFSNSRSEMNVSTLELGDSALYLCASSLQGQGTQYFGPGTRLLVL.

J is TRBJ1-1 and V is TRBV13; 7 nucleotides line up with TRBD1. Germline V CDR1 and CDR2: PRHDT, FYEKMQ (reference sequence). This CDR3 has 13 residues. The trim removed 5 bases at V and 7 bases at J, leaving 7 bases unmatched. The CDR3 region is CASSRDRVNEAFF. CDR3 bases: TGTGCCAGCAGCCGTGACAGGGTTAATGAAGCTTTCTTT. Supplemented by reference TRBV13 and TRBJ1-1, the full variable domain reads AAGVIQSPRHLIKEKRETATLKCYPIPRHDTVYWYQQGPGQDPQFLISFYEKMQSDKGSIPDRFSAQQFSDYHSELNMSSLELGDSALYFCASSRDRVNEAFFGQGTRLTVV.

The chain employs TRBV27 and TRBJ1-1; 12 bases fit TRBD1. J was trimmed by 5 bases and V by 5 bases; bases with no gene match: 6. Germline values: CDR1 MNHEY, CDR2 SMNVEV (reference sequence). This CDR3 spans 15 amino acids. The CDR3 sequence: CASSRGQGARTEAFF. For the CDR3, the DNA is TGTGCCAGCAGTCGGGGACAGGGGGCGAGGACTGAAGCTTTCTTT.

CDR3 in amino acids: CASSFVAGKVFSPLHF. CDR3 DNA: TGTGCCAGCAGTTTCGTCGCAGGGAAAGTCTTCTCACCCCTCCACTTT. This chain uses TRBV28 with TRBJ1-6, with D maybe TRBD1 (5 bases). The CDR3 loop spans 16 amino acids. Germline V gives CDR1 MDHEN, CDR2 SYDVKM. Trimming stripped 3 bases from V and 10 bases from J, with 19 bases between.

About this clone: The junction differs from germline at one of its ends, possibly a read error. The rearrangement uses TRBV7-7 and TRBJ2-7; TRBD2 agrees at 11 bases. The CDR3 is 16 residues long. From germline, CDR1 is SSHAT and CDR2 FNYEAQ (reference sequence). For the CDR3, the DNA is TGTGCTAGCAGCTTAGGGCTAGCGGGAGGAAAGAACGAGCAGTACTTC. It is translated as CASSLGLAGGKNEQYF.

V is TRBV6-4 and J is TRBJ2-1; 13 bases match TRBD2. Germline CDR1 and CDR2: MRHNA and SNTAGT. This CDR3 comprises 15 residues. The V and J ends lost 0 bases and 8 bases, in that order; junction bases with no gene match: 1. CDR3 coding DNA: TGTGCCAGCAGTGACTCACTAGCGGGGGGGCATGAGCAGTTCTTC. Its translation is CASSDSLAGGHEQFF.

This clone appeared once. The chain employs TRBV5-1 and TRBJ2-2, with 11 bases that match TRBD1. With 5 bases clipped from V and 6 bases from J, the junction kept 6 bases outside the gene matches. Germline V gives CDR1 SGHRS, CDR2 YFSETQ. The CDR3 is 15 amino acids. CDR3 nucleotides: TGCGCCAGCAGTGGACAGGGGGCTGTCGCCGGGGAGCTGTTTTTT. It codes for CASSGQGAVAGELFF.

The gene calls are TRBV28 and TRBJ1-3; D is undetermined. The CDR3 is 14 amino acids. Germline assignment: CDR1 MDHEN and CDR2 SYDVKM. V was trimmed by 6 bases and J by 0 bases, leaving 9 bases between them. Here the CDR3 reads CASSGLGSGNTIYF. The CDR3 nucleotides read TGTGCCAGCAGCGGTCTAGGCTCTGGAAACACCATATATTTT. Full variable domain (remainder filled in from reference TRBV28 and TRBJ1-3): DVKVTQSSRYLVKRTGEKVFLECVQDMDHENMFWYRQDPGLGLRLIYFSYDVKMKEKGDIPEGYSVSREKKERFSLILESASTNQTSMYLCASSGLGSGNTIYFGEGSWLTVV.

The chain carries TRBV19 and TRBJ1-1, with D uncertain. The CDR3 is 15 residues long. Germline CDR1 and CDR2: LNHDA and SQIVND (reference sequence). V shed 3 bases and J shed 0 bases, with 11 bases lying between them. The CDR3 region has the DNA TGTGCCAGTAGTATCGCAGGAATAATGAACACTGAAGCTTTCTTT. Translation gives CASSIAGIMNTEAFF.

The chain links TRBV28 to TRBJ2-1; 12 bases agree with TRBD2. The CDR3 has 16 residues. Germline loops: CDR1 MDHEN, CDR2 SYDVKM. The V gene end was trimmed by 4 bases and the J gene end by 2 bases; junction bases not matched to a gene: 3. The CDR3 DNA follows: TGTGCCAGCAGTTCCCCTAGCGGGGGGGCCTACAATGAGCAGTTCTTC. Protein product: CASSSPSGGAYNEQFF.